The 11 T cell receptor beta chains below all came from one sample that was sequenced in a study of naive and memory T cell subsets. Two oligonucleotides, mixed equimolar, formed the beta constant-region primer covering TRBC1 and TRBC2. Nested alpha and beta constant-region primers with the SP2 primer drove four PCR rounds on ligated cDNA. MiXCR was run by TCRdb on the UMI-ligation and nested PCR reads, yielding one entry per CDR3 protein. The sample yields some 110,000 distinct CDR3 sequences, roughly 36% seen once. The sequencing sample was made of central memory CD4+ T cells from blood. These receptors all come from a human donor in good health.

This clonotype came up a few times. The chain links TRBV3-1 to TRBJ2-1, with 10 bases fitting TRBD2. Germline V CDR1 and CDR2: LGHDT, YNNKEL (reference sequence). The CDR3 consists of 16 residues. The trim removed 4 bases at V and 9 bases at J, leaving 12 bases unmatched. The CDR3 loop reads CASSPLAGWGRGEQFF. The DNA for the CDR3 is TGTGCCAGCAGCCCACTAGCGGGATGGGGGAGGGGTGAGCAGTTCTTC.

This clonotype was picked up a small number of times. The CDR3 protein is CASSYGQGENTIYF. In nucleotides, the CDR3 is TGTGCCAGCAGTTACGGACAGGGTGAAAACACCATATATTTT. This chain connects TRBV6-6 to TRBJ1-3, with 8 bases fitting TRBD1. CDR3 length: 14 residues. Germline lookup yields CDR1 MNHNY and CDR2 SVGAGI (reference sequence). V lost 2 bases and J lost 6; bases outside the gene matches: 3.

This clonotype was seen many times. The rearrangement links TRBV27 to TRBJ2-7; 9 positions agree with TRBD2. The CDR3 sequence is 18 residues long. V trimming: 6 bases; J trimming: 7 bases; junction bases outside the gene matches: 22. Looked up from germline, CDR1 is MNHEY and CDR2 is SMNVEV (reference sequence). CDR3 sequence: CASRREPRLAAGQYEQYF. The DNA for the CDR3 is TGTGCCAGCAGACGTGAGCCGCGACTAGCGGCGGGCCAATATGAGCAGTACTTC.

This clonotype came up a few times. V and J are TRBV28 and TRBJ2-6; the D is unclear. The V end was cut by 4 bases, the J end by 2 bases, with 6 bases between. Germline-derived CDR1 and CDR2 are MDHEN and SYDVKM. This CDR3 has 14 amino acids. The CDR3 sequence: CASSSPAGANVLTF. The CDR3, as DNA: TGTGCCAGCAGTTCCCCAGCTGGGGCCAACGTCCTGACTTTC.

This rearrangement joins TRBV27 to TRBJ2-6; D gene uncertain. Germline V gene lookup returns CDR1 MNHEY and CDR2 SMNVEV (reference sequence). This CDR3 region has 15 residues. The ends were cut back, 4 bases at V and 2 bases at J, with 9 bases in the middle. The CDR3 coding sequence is TGTGCCAGCAGTTCCTTTACTACTGGGGCCAACGTCCTGACTTTC. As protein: CASSSFTTGANVLTF.

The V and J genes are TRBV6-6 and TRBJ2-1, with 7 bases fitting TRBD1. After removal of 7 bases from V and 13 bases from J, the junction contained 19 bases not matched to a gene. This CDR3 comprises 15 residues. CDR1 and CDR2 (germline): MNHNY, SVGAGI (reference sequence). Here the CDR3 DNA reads TGTGCCAGCAATGCTCGCGACCGCAGGGGGAATGGACAGTTCTTC. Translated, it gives CASNARDRRGNGQFF.

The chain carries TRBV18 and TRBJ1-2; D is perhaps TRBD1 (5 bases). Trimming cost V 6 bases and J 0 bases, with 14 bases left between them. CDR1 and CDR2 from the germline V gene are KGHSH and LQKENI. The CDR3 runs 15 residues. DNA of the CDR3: TGTGCCAGCTCCCAAACAGGACCTTCTAACTATGGCTACACCTTC. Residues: CASSQTGPSNYGYTF.

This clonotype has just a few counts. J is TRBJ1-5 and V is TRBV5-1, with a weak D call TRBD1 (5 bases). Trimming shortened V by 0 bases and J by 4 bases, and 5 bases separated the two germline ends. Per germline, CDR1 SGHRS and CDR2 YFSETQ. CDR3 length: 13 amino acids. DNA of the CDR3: TGCGCCAGCAGCTTGGGACAGAATCAGCCCCAGCATTTT. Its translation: CASSLGQNQPQHF.

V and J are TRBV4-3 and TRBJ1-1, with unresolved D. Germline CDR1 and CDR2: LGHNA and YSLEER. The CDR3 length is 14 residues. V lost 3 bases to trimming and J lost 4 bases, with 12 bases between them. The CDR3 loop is CASSQELQFTEAFF. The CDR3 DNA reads TGCGCCAGCAGCCAGGAGTTACAGTTCACTGAAGCTTTCTTT.

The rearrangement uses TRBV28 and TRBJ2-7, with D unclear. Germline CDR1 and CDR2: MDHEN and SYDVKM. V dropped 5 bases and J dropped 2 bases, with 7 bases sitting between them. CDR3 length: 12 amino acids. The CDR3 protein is CASSALAYEQYF. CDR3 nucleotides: TGTGCCAGCAGTGCGCTAGCCTACGAGCAGTACTTC. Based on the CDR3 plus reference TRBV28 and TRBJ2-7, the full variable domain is DVKVTQSSRYLVKRTGEKVFLECVQDMDHENMFWYRQDPGLGLRLIYFSYDVKMKEKGDIPEGYSVSREKKERFSLILESASTNQTSMYLCASSALAYEQYFGPGTRLTVT.

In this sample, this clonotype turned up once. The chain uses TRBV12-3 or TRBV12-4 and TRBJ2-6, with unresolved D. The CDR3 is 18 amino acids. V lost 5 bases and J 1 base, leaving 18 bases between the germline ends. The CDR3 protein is CASSPSSTAKSGANVLTF. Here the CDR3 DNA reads TGTGCCAGCAGTCCCTCTAGTACGGCGAAATCTGGGGCCAACGTCCTGACTTTC.